Below, 27 T cell receptor beta chains from the same sample are listed, as sequenced in a study of T cells in Graves' hyperthyroidism and ophthalmopathy. TCR beta CDR3 sequences were amplified from RNA transcripts. HTBI primers were the set used in a first-round RT-PCR of the TCR CDR3. TCRdb ran MiXCR on the multiplex PCR reads and lists one entry per CDR3 protein. The sample has around 350,000 distinct CDR3 sequences; about 16% are singletons. The sample was blood. The receptors shown here come from a woman aged 55 to 70 with Graves' ophthalmopathy.

This clonotype was recorded a few times. The chain uses TRBV27 and TRBJ1-4, with 11 bases fitting TRBD1. Per germline, CDR1 MNHEY and CDR2 SMNVEV (reference sequence). CDR3 length: 16 amino acids. V gave up 4 bases and J gave up 8 bases; unmatched junction bases: 9. The CDR3: CASSSRPGQGGEKLFF. The CDR3 coding sequence is TGTGCCAGCAGTTCCCGCCCGGGACAGGGGGGAGAAAAACTGTTTTTT.

This clonotype was recorded at least ten times. V and J are TRBV12-3 or TRBV12-4 and TRBJ2-3, with 8 nucleotides matching TRBD1. The CDR3 length is 14 residues. The V gene end was trimmed by 6 bases and the J gene end by 5 bases; junction bases not matched to a gene: 7. The CDR3 sequence is CASSQDRAGDTQYF. For the CDR3, the DNA is TGTGCCAGCAGCCAGGACAGGGCCGGAGATACGCAGTATTTT.

V and J are TRBV7-2 and TRBJ2-4; 8 positions agree with TRBD1. With V trimmed by 6 bases and J by 8 bases, 6 bases remained unmatched. CDR3 length: 13 residues. The germline V gene encodes CDR1 SGHTA and CDR2 FQGNSA. CDR3 bases: TGTGCCAGCAGTCATCAGGGGGCTGACATTCAGTACTTC. Protein product: CASSHQGADIQYF. The complete variable domain, with remaining parts taken from reference TRBV7-2 and TRBJ2-4, reads GAGVSQSPSNKVTEKGKDVELRCDPISGHTALYWYRQSLGQGLEFLIYFQGNSAPDKSGLPSDRFSAERTGGSVSTLTIQRTQQEDSAVYLCASSHQGADIQYFGAGTRLSVL.

This clonotype occurred many times. V is TRBV5-1 and J is TRBJ1-5, with 9 bases that match TRBD1. The V segment lost 4 bases and the J segment 2 bases; nucleotides outside the gene matches: 4. The CDR3 runs to 15 residues. Germline V gene sequence: CDR1 SGHRS, CDR2 YFSETQ. CDR3 protein: CASSKGQGGNQPQHF. The CDR3 DNA sequence: TGCGCCAGCAGCAAGGGACAGGGTGGCAATCAGCCCCAGCATTTT.

This clonotype was seen more than once but under ten times. The chain carries TRBV6-4 and TRBJ2-1; D perhaps matches TRBD1 (6 bases). Trimming stripped 2 bases from V and 2 bases from J, with 10 bases between. The CDR3 is made up of 15 amino acids. Germline V CDR1 and CDR2: MRHNA, SNTAGT. DNA of the CDR3: TGTGCCAGCAGTGACGGCAGGGGAACCTACAATGAGCAGTTCTTC. It encodes CASSDGRGTYNEQFF.

This clonotype came up many times. The chain uses TRBV5-1 and TRBJ1-1, with a tentative D call TRBD1 (5 bases). Looked up from germline, CDR1 is SGHRS and CDR2 is YFSETQ. Trimming shortened V by 4 bases and J by 6 bases, and 10 bases separated the two germline ends. This CDR3 has 12 residues. The CDR3 region is CASSPGGAEAFF. CDR3 sequence (DNA): TGCGCCAGCAGCCCGGGAGGGGCTGAAGCTTTCTTT.

In this sample, this clonotype turned up a few times. CDR3 nucleotide sequence: TGTGCCACCAGTGATTTGGGGGACGGGGCCAACGTCCTGACTTTC. Protein product: CATSDLGDGANVLTF. The gene calls are TRBV24-1 and TRBJ2-6; D may match TRBD1 or TRBD2 (5 bases each). CDR3 length: 15 residues. CDR1 and CDR2 (germline): KGHDR, SFDVKD. Trimming took off 0 bases at V and 4 bases at J, with 6 bases between the two ends.

Only a few counts were recorded for this clonotype. The CDR3 region is CASSQVLAGGDGELFF. The CDR3 DNA reads TGTGCCAGCAGCCAAGTGCTAGCGGGAGGTGACGGGGAGCTGTTTTTT. V and J are TRBV4-2 and TRBJ2-2; TRBD2 aligns across 11 bases. CDR1 is LGHNA and CDR2 is YNFKEQ in the germline V gene. The CDR3 sequence is 16 residues long. The V segment lost 1 base and the J segment 7 bases; nucleotides outside the gene matches: 5.

Concerning this clonotype: A read error may account for a junction end that differs from germline. This chain links TRBV6-2 or TRBV6-3 with TRBJ2-1; 9 nucleotides line up with TRBD2. This CDR3 comprises 15 residues. Per germline, CDR1 MNHEY and CDR2 SVGEGT. In DNA form, the CDR3 reads TGTGCCAGCAGTGCGACTAGCGGTCTCTACAATGGGCAGTTCTTC. It specifies CASSATSGLYNGQFF.

This clonotype was recorded a few times. V gene TRBV9 combines with J gene TRBJ2-7; 9 bases match TRBD2. V was clipped by 3 bases and J by 5 bases; unmatched bases: 6. Germline assignment: CDR1 SGDLS and CDR2 YYNGEE. The CDR3 has 14 residues. As DNA, the CDR3 is TGTGCCAGCAGCGGGCCGGGACTAGCAGACGAGCAGTACTTC. Amino acid sequence: CASSGPGLADEQYF. Full variable domain (missing parts from reference TRBV9 and TRBJ2-7): DSGVTQTPKHLITATGQRVTLRCSPRSGDLSVYWYQQSLDQGLQFLIQYYNGEERAKGNILERFSAQQFPDLHSELNLSSLELGDSALYFCASSGPGLADEQYFGPGTRLTVT.

This clonotype has at least ten counts. Germline is not matched at one junction end, which may reflect a read error. This chain joins TRBV7-3 and TRBJ2-3; D perhaps matches TRBD2 (5 bases). The length of the CDR3 is 12 residues. Per germline, CDR1 SGHTA and CDR2 FQGTGA. The CDR3 region has the DNA TGCGCCAGCAGCCCGGGCGGGGATACGCAGTATTTT. This encodes CASSPGGDTQYF. Full variable domain (outside the CDR3, taken from reference TRBV7-3 and TRBJ2-3): GAGVSQTPSNKVTEKGKYVELRCDPISGHTALYWYRQSLGQGPEFLIYFQGTGAADDSGLPNDRFFAVRPEGSVSTLKIQRTERGDSAVYLCASSPGGDTQYFGPGTRLTVL.

At least ten counts were recorded for this clonotype. The chain joins TRBV3-1 to TRBJ2-1; unclear D gene. The germline V and J ends were trimmed by 6 bases and 7 bases, with 13 bases remaining between them. Germline V lookup: CDR1 LGHDT, CDR2 YNNKEL (reference sequence). This CDR3 is 13 amino acids long. The CDR3 DNA sequence: TGTGCCAGCAGTCTGGGGTTCTTTAATGAGCAGTTCTTC. This translates into CASSLGFFNEQFF.

This clonotype has ten or more counts. The rearrangement uses TRBV2 and TRBJ2-1, with 16 bases that match TRBD2. Germline V gives CDR1 SNHLY, CDR2 FYNNEI. Unmatched junction bases numbered 4, after V lost 7 bases and J lost 10 bases. The CDR3 contains 14 residues. The DNA of the CDR3 is TGTGCCAGCATGGGACTAGCGGGAGGGTCCGAGCAGTTCTTC. Residues: CASMGLAGGSEQFF.

Ten or more counts support this clonotype. V gene TRBV6-2 or TRBV6-3 combines with J gene TRBJ2-3, with 8 bases identical to TRBD2. The CDR3 totals 16 residues. With V trimmed by 6 bases and J by 5 bases, 13 bases remained unmatched. Germline assignment: CDR1 MNHEY and CDR2 SVGEGT. The CDR3 protein is CASSPPSSGLVDTQYF. The CDR3 DNA reads as TGTGCCAGCAGCCCCCCCTCTTCGGGACTAGTAGATACGCAGTATTTT.

This clonotype was recorded at least ten times. The J gene is TRBJ1-2, the V gene TRBV10-3; unclear D gene. This CDR3 spans 13 amino acids. Germline-derived CDR1 and CDR2 are ENHRY and SYGVKD. The V gene lost 3 bases and the J gene lost 6 bases, with 11 bases spanning the gap. CDR3 nucleotides: TGTGCCATCAGTGACACCGGGCAGGATGGCTACACCTTC. Protein product: CAISDTGQDGYTF.

CDR3 DNA: TGTGCCAGCAGTTTCTCCGCCAGCTCTGGGGCCAACGTCCTGACTTTC. Translation gives CASSFSASSGANVLTF. The chain employs TRBV27 and TRBJ2-6; D gene ambiguous. Trimming took 3 bases from V and 0 from J, leaving 9 bases between them. Germline V CDR1 and CDR2: MNHEY, SMNVEV (reference sequence). The CDR3 is made up of 16 amino acids.

This clonotype occurred many times. The gene calls are TRBV3-1 and TRBJ2-7, with D possibly called TRBD1 or TRBD2 (5 bases each). The V and J ends lost 1 base and 6 bases respectively, with 13 bases between them. The CDR3 contains 14 residues. Germline-derived CDR1 and CDR2 are LGHDT and YNNKEL (reference sequence). CDR3 in amino acids: CASSQGRGEGEQYF. CDR3 DNA sequence: TGTGCCAGCAGCCAAGGACGGGGCGAAGGCGAGCAGTACTTC.

This clonotype was recorded at least ten times. As DNA, the CDR3 is TGCGCCAGCAGCTTGGAGGGGGTCGCAACTAATGAAAAACTGTTTTTT. This codes for CASSLEGVATNEKLFF. The V gene is TRBV5-1, the J gene TRBJ1-4; possibly TRBD1 for D (6 bases). Germline V CDR1 and CDR2: SGHRS, YFSETQ. V lost 0 bases and J lost 0, with 9 bases in between. The CDR3 runs 16 residues.

As regards this clonotype: This could be a read error, since a much larger clone is one nucleotide away. The chain carries TRBV6-1 and TRBJ2-2; perhaps TRBD1 as D (6 bases). CDR1 is MNHNS and CDR2 is SASEGT in the germline V gene. This CDR3 has 16 amino acids. The CDR3 here is CASSEPGTSNTGEPFF. CDR3 DNA sequence: TGTGCCAGCAGTGAACCCGGGACATCGAACACCGGGGAGCCGTTTTTT.

This clonotype was picked up many times. V usage is TRBV28 and J usage is TRBJ2-7; no reliable D call. CDR3 length: 13 amino acids. Germline CDR1 is MDHEN and CDR2 is SYDVKM. V lost 8 bases, J lost 5 bases, and 16 bases lay in between. In DNA form, the CDR3 reads TGTGCCAGCTCGTCGTCGATCGGTGACGAGCAGTACTTC. It codes for CASSSSIGDEQYF.

The chain has TRBV10-3 and TRBJ2-2; 10 nucleotides match TRBD1. V was pared by 3 bases and J by 6 bases, with 1 base of the junction left unmatched. This CDR3 has 14 residues. Germline assignment: CDR1 ENHRY and CDR2 SYGVKD. The CDR3: CAISDGQGAGELFF. The CDR3 DNA reads as TGTGCCATCAGTGACGGACAGGGGGCCGGGGAGCTGTTTTTT.

This clonotype was counted only a few times. The V gene is TRBV7-8, the J gene TRBJ1-4; no clear D gene. V lost 5 bases and J lost 8, with 18 bases in between. CDR3 length: 15 amino acids. Germline CDR1 reads SGHVS; CDR2 reads FQNEAQ. CDR3 nucleotides: TGTGCCAGCAGCCCCCTCCGTGGCCTGGGAGAAAAACTGTTTTTT. Translating it yields CASSPLRGLGEKLFF.

This clonotype was observed a few times. The chain links TRBV10-3 to TRBJ2-5; D unclear. Trimming pared 2 bases from V and 3 bases from J, leaving 4 bases between. Germline V gene data show CDR1 as ENHRY and CDR2 as SYGVKD. CDR3 length: 12 amino acids. CDR3 region: CAISETEETQYF. The CDR3 nucleotides are TGTGCCATCAGTGAGACGGAAGAGACCCAGTACTTC.

This clonotype was counted between two and nine times. V gene TRBV20-1 combines with J gene TRBJ2-1; TRBD2 aligns across 9 bases. Germline V gene sequence: CDR1 DFQATT, CDR2 SNEGSKA (reference sequence). The V segment lost 5 bases and the J segment 8 bases; nucleotides outside the gene matches: 10. The CDR3 has 14 residues. CDR3 residues: CSAERSGSAYEQFF. The CDR3 DNA reads as TGCAGTGCTGAGCGTAGCGGGAGCGCGTATGAGCAGTTCTTC.

As regards this clonotype: This may be a read error: a much more frequent sequence differs by one nucleotide. This chain uses TRBV25-1 with TRBJ2-7; 7 bases agree with TRBD2. J gave up 5 bases and V 1 base, and 8 bases lay outside the gene matches. Per the germline V gene, CDR1 is MGHDK and CDR2 is SYGVNS. This CDR3 region has 15 residues. The CDR3 protein is CASSEWTGGSHEQYF. CDR3 sequence (DNA): TGTGCCAGCAGTGAATGGACTGGCGGGAGCCACGAGCAGTACTTC.

J is TRBJ2-7 and V is TRBV7-2, with 9 bases lining up with TRBD1. The germline CDR1 and CDR2 sequences are SGHTA and FQGNSA. CDR3 length: 13 amino acids. Unmatched junction bases numbered 6, after V lost 5 bases and J lost 7 bases. The CDR3 here is CASSAGQGREQYF. CDR3 bases: TGTGCCAGCAGCGCGGGACAGGGCAGGGAGCAGTACTTC.

This clonotype was seen more than once but under ten times. The chain couples TRBV6-1 to TRBJ2-3, with a weak D call TRBD1 (7 bases). The CDR3 loop spans 14 amino acids. Trimming removed 5 bases from V and 5 bases from J, with 14 bases in between. The germline V gene encodes CDR1 MNHNS and CDR2 SASEGT. CDR3 sequence: CASSYAGGIDTQYF. CDR3 coding DNA: TGTGCCAGCAGTTACGCAGGGGGGATAGATACGCAGTATTTT.